This T cell receptor (beta chain) was documented in a study of CD8 T cells in ankylosing spondylitis. Libraries for TCR beta were made by quantitative 5'-RACE with molecular barcodes. TCRdb called the 5' RACE reads again in MiXCR, with one record for every CDR3 protein. The sample carries 700,000 or so distinct CDR3 sequences, under 20% recorded once. This clonotype was found a few times. Its specificity is unknown. Points from the study as a whole: Relatively rare in peripheral blood, disease-linked clones were also CD8+. Matched ankylosing spondylitis synovial fluid reportedly showed significant enrichment of disease-linked clones. A TCR beta motif of about eight highly homologous variants appeared characteristic of ankylosing spondylitis blood.

Germline V gene lookup returns CDR1 KGHDR and CDR2 SFDVKD. The CDR3 is 17 amino acids. Trimming removed 3 bases from V and 1 base from J; junction bases left unmatched: 7. The chain carries TRBV24-1 and TRBJ2-2, with 7 bases aligning to TRBD1. Sequencing used blood, either unsorted or a sorted T cell fraction (not recorded which). The source is a male donor with ankylosing spondylitis. CDR3: CATSDSGRTGNTGELFF. For the CDR3, the DNA is TGTGCCACCAGTGATAGTGGCAGGACAGGGAACACCGGGGAGCTGTTTTTT.